These 27 T cell receptor beta chains originate from one sample sequenced in a study of cytomegalovirus exposure and HLA in healthy donors. The study ran its PCR with 60 Vbeta and 13 Jbeta primers. TCRdb keeps only in-frame clones here, not all; method: immunoSEQ multiplex PCR. The sample lists 95,000 or so clones; 60% to 80% were seen once. The source material was PBMCs. All receptors derive from a woman between 45 and 65 years old in good health and CMV-seropositive.

V gene TRBV18 combines with J gene TRBJ2-3; TRBD2 is a possible D gene (5 bases). Germline-derived CDR1 and CDR2 are KGHSH and LQKENI. Trimming took off 2 bases at V and 4 bases at J, with 10 bases between the two ends. This CDR3 is built from 14 residues. CDR3 protein: CASSPIEGPDTQYF. CDR3 bases: TGTGCCAGCTCACCAATAGAGGGTCCAGATACGCAGTATTTT.

This clone was observed a few times. The V and J genes are TRBV9 and TRBJ2-5; possibly TRBD1 for D (5 bases). The CDR3 is 13 residues long. Germline lookup yields CDR1 SGDLS and CDR2 YYNGEE. Trimming stripped 4 bases from V and 4 bases from J, with 11 bases between. CDR3 sequence: CASSLGAIETQYF. The DNA for the CDR3 is TGTGCCAGCAGCCTTGGGGCCATAGAGACCCAGTACTTC.

This clone turned up a few times. The same CDR3 arises from other DNA sequences in this sample as well. V is TRBV28 and J is TRBJ2-5, with 8 bases lining up with TRBD2. V lost 2 bases, J lost 5 bases, and 7 bases stayed unmatched. Germline values: CDR1 MDHEN, CDR2 SYDVKM. This CDR3 is 15 amino acids long. The CDR3 loop reads CASSLVGGAKETQYF. The DNA of the CDR3 is TGTGCCAGCAGTTTAGTCGGGGGGGCGAAGGAGACCCAGTACTTC.

This clone was recorded a few times. The junction and the germline gene differ at one end; a read error may be behind it. This rearrangement joins TRBV28 to TRBJ1-2, with D possibly TRBD1 on 6 matching bases. This CDR3 has 15 residues. Germline CDR1 and CDR2: MDHEN and SYDVKM. This CDR3 is CASSRMGGGFSLTVF. CDR3 in DNA: TGTGCCAGCAGCCGGATGGGAGGGGGGTTCTCCTTGACGGTCTTC.

This clone has a single count. The chain uses TRBV15 and TRBJ1-1; a weak D match, TRBD1 (5 bases). This CDR3 has 15 residues. V lost 0 bases to trimming and J lost 3 bases, with 11 bases between them. CDR1 is LNHNV and CDR2 is YYDKDF in the germline V gene (reference sequence). CDR3 nucleotide sequence: TGTGCCACCAGCAGAGACAGGGTCGTATACACTGAAGCTTTCTTT. This sequence encodes CATSRDRVVYTEAFF.

The chain uses TRBV7-9 and TRBJ1-2; TRBD1 agrees at 9 bases. Germline trimming cut 4 bases from V and 4 bases from J; bases unmatched to any gene: 7. CDR3 length: 15 residues. Germline V lookup: CDR1 SEHNR, CDR2 FQNEAQ (reference sequence). DNA of the CDR3: TGTGCCAGCAGCTCGACCGGGACAGGGATCTATGGCTACACCTTC. It translates to CASSSTGTGIYGYTF.

This clone was detected only a few times. This rearrangement joins TRBV7-2 to TRBJ2-1; 8 bases match TRBD2. The V and J ends lost 1 base and 3 bases, in that order; junction bases with no gene match: 2. The CDR3 is made up of 15 amino acids. Looked up from germline, CDR1 is SGHTA and CDR2 is FQGNSA. CDR3 DNA sequence: TGTGCCAGCAGCTTAGGGCGGGAGGTCTACAATGAGCAGTTCTTC. It translates to CASSLGREVYNEQFF.

V usage is TRBV9 and J usage is TRBJ1-4; 9 nucleotides match TRBD1. Germline loops: CDR1 SGDLS, CDR2 YYNGEE. After removal of 4 bases from V and 1 base from J, the junction contained 5 bases not matched to a gene. The CDR3 extends over 16 amino acids. The CDR3 DNA sequence: TGTGCCAGCAGCAACGGGACAGGGAAAACTAATGAAAAACTGTTTTTT. Protein sequence: CASSNGTGKTNEKLFF.

The genes are TRBV2 and TRBJ2-7, with D perhaps matching TRBD2 (6 bases). Germline CDR1 is SNHLY and CDR2 is FYNNEI. Deletions cut 3 bases from V and 2 bases from J, with 11 bases between. The CDR3 length is 14 residues. Here the CDR3 DNA reads TGTGCCAGCAGTGAGGAGGGGCGCCCCTACGAGCAGTACTTC. It yields the protein CASSEEGRPYEQYF.

The rearrangement links TRBV7-2 to TRBJ1-1, with unresolved D. The CDR3 runs to 13 residues. V lost 4 bases and J 4 bases, leaving 10 bases between the germline ends. The germline CDR1 and CDR2 sequences are SGHTA and FQGNSA. CDR3 sequence (DNA): TGTGCCAGCAGCTCAGGTATACTCACTGAAGCTTTCTTT. Its translation is CASSSGILTEAFF.

Only a few counts were recorded for this clone. The sample holds other DNA sequences that translate to the same CDR3. The chain employs TRBV7-2 and TRBJ1-3; D unresolved. There are 18 residues in the CDR3. V was clipped by 0 bases and J by 0 bases, with 15 bases between them. CDR1 is SGHTA and CDR2 is FQGNSA in the germline V gene. The CDR3 spells CASSLAPPGLGSGNTIYF. CDR3 sequence (DNA): TGTGCCAGCAGCTTAGCGCCCCCAGGTTTAGGCTCTGGAAACACCATATATTTT.

The genes are TRBV28 and TRBJ2-5, with 10 bases lining up with TRBD2. CDR3 length: 16 residues. Trimming cost V 6 bases and J 3 bases; bases outside gene matches: 10. Germline V gene lookup returns CDR1 MDHEN and CDR2 SYDVKM. The CDR3 DNA reads TGTGCCAGCAGCCCCCCGCTTACTAGCGGGAAAGAGACCCAGTACTTC. This gives the protein CASSPPLTSGKETQYF.

The chain uses TRBV14 and TRBJ2-3; 9 positions agree with TRBD2. The CDR3 extends over 16 amino acids. V shed 1 base and J 6 bases; nucleotides not matched to a gene: 8. Germline lookup yields CDR1 SGHDN and CDR2 FVKESK. The CDR3 sequence: CASSQVGSGSADTQYF. The DNA of the CDR3 is TGTGCCAGCAGCCAAGTTGGTAGCGGGAGCGCGGATACGCAGTATTTT.

V gene TRBV9 combines with J gene TRBJ2-2, with 10 bases lining up with TRBD2. After removal of 3 bases from V and 3 bases from J, the junction contained 2 bases not matched to a gene. CDR3 length: 15 amino acids. Germline V gene sequence: CDR1 SGDLS, CDR2 YYNGEE. The CDR3, as DNA: TGTGCCAGCAGCGCCCTAGCGGGAGACACCGGGGAGCTGTTTTTT. Its translation: CASSALAGDTGELFF.

The J gene is TRBJ2-2, the V gene TRBV5-5; 8 nucleotides agree with TRBD2. From germline, CDR1 is SGHKS and CDR2 YYEKEE (reference sequence). With 3 bases clipped from V and 0 bases from J, the junction kept 4 bases outside the gene matches. This CDR3 has 16 amino acids. The CDR3 DNA is TGTGCCAGCAGCTCAAGCGGGAGCACGAACACCGGGGAGCTGTTTTTT. It codes for CASSSSGSTNTGELFF.

The genes are TRBV5-1 and TRBJ1-3, with 8 bases that match TRBD1. After removal of 3 bases from V and 1 base from J, the junction contained 6 bases not matched to a gene. In germline, CDR1 is SGHRS, CDR2 YFSETQ. This CDR3 comprises 16 residues. The CDR3: CASSSGQGGSGNTIYF. DNA for the CDR3: TGCGCCAGCAGCTCCGGACAGGGAGGGTCTGGAAACACCATATATTTT.

The chain links TRBV13 to TRBJ2-7; the D gene is possibly TRBD2 (6 bases). Germline CDR1 is PRHDT and CDR2 is FYEKMQ (reference sequence). Trimming cost V 3 bases and J 3 bases, with 15 bases left between them. This CDR3 spans 15 amino acids. CDR3 nucleotide sequence: TGTGCCAGCAGCTTCTCGACGGGAGAGGGCTACGAGCAGTACTTC. Protein product: CASSFSTGEGYEQYF.

This clone turned up a few times. The chain recombines TRBV28 with TRBJ1-1; tentative D call: TRBD1 (5 bases). V was shortened by 8 bases and J by 6 bases, with 22 bases between the two germline ends. CDR1 MDHEN and CDR2 SYDVKM come from the germline V gene. The CDR3 is made up of 15 amino acids. The CDR3 loop is CASHEGGGGGAEAFF. The CDR3 coding sequence is TGTGCCAGCCACGAAGGTGGGGGGGGAGGGGCTGAAGCTTTCTTT.

V gene TRBV29-1 combines with J gene TRBJ2-7; maybe TRBD1 (6 bases). CDR3 size: 14 residues. The germline V gene encodes CDR1 SQVTM and CDR2 ANQGSEA. V was pared by 6 bases and J by 2 bases, with 17 bases between. The CDR3 region is CSVIRTAGTYEQYF. Written as DNA, the CDR3 is TGCAGCGTAATAAGGACAGCCGGGACCTACGAGCAGTACTTC.

The chain combines TRBV7-9 with TRBJ2-2; 10 bases fit TRBD1. Trimming at V came to 6 bases and at J to 3 bases, leaving 4 bases not matched to a gene. In germline, CDR1 is SEHNR, CDR2 FQNEAQ (reference sequence). This CDR3 comprises 15 residues. The CDR3 DNA reads TGTGCCAGCAGGCCCGGGACAGGGGACACCGGGGAGCTGTTTTTT. It encodes CASRPGTGDTGELFF.

A few counts support this clone. CDR3 coding DNA: TGTGCCATCAGTGACTCCAGGACAGGGAGCGAAAAACTGTTTTTT. It specifies CAISDSRTGSEKLFF. The genes are TRBV10-3 and TRBJ1-4, with 8 bases fitting TRBD1. Trimming cost V 3 bases and J 8 bases; bases outside gene matches: 8. Per germline, CDR1 ENHRY and CDR2 SYGVKD. The CDR3 extends over 15 amino acids.

This chain's CDR3 is CSACRGTGFTDTQYF. The CDR3 DNA reads as TGCAGCGCCTGCCGCGGGACAGGGTTCACAGATACGCAGTATTTT. The chain carries TRBV29-1 and TRBJ2-3, with 9 bases that match TRBD1. This CDR3 is 15 amino acids long. J lost 2 bases, V lost 7 bases, and 10 bases had no gene match. From germline, CDR1 is SQVTM and CDR2 ANQGSEA.

This sequence joins TRBV21-1 and TRBJ2-1; the listed D gene, TRBD2, was not tested against the DNA. TRBV21-1 is a known pseudogene. This CDR3 comprises 15 residues. The CDR3 DNA is TGTGCCAGCAGGCCCTCGGAGAGCGCCCCGAGCGAGCAGTTCTTC. Translated, it gives CASRPSESAPSEQFF.

The rearrangement links TRBV6-1 to TRBJ1-3, with 7 bases matching TRBD1. CDR1 is MNHNS and CDR2 is SASEGT in the germline V gene. This CDR3 contains 18 residues. The V and J ends lost 3 bases and 0 bases, in that order; junction bases with no gene match: 11. The CDR3 coding sequence is TGTGCCAGCAGTGAGGAACCGGGACAGAAGAACTCTGGAAACACCATATATTTT. Translation gives CASSEEPGQKNSGNTIYF.

Comment on this clone: The junction differs from germline at one of its ends, possibly a read error. The chain recombines TRBV2 with TRBJ1-3; D might be TRBD1 (5 bases). CDR1 is SNHLY and CDR2 is FYNNEI in the germline V gene. This CDR3 is 15 amino acids long. The CDR3 sequence is CASTSRQTSENTIYF. In DNA form, the CDR3 reads TGTGCCAGCACGTCCCGACAGACCTCTGAAAACACCATATATTTT.

The chain links TRBV5-1 to TRBJ1-2; 8 bases match TRBD1. CDR1 is SGHRS, CDR2 YFSETQ, per germline. The J segment lost 8 bases and the V segment lost 3 bases, leaving 6 bases of the junction unmatched. The CDR3 is made up of 13 amino acids. CDR3 sequence (DNA): TGCGCCAGCAGCTCTGGGACAGGCGGCGGCTACACCTTC. This codes for CASSSGTGGGYTF.

For this clone: At one of its ends the junction is not consistent with the germline gene, which may arise from a read error. The chain joins TRBV4-1 to TRBJ1-5, with D uncertain. Germline V gives CDR1 MGHRA, CDR2 YSYEKL. The CDR3 totals 14 residues. The chain's CDR3 is CASGQVLGGQPQHF. In DNA form, the CDR3 reads TGCGCCAGCGGCCAAGTTTTGGGAGGGCAGCCCCAGCATTTT.